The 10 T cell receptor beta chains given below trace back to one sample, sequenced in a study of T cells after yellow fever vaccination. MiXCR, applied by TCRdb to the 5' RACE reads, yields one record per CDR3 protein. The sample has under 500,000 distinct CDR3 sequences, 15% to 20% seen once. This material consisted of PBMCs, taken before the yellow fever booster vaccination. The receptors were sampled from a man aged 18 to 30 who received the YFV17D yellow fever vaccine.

CDR3: CASRSGGLNTEAFF. DNA of the CDR3: TGTGCCAGCAGGTCCGGTGGTCTGAACACTGAAGCTTTCTTT. The rearrangement joins TRBV6-5 to TRBJ1-1; no clear D gene. In germline, CDR1 is MNHEY, CDR2 SVGAGI. Trimming took off 6 bases at V and 0 bases at J, with 11 bases between the two ends. This CDR3 spans 14 amino acids.

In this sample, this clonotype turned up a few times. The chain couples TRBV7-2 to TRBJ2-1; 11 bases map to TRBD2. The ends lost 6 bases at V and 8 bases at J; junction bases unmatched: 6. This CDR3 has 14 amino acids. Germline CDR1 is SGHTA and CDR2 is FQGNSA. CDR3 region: CASRDSGGAYEQFF. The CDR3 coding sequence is TGTGCCAGCAGGGATAGCGGGGGGGCGTATGAGCAGTTCTTC.

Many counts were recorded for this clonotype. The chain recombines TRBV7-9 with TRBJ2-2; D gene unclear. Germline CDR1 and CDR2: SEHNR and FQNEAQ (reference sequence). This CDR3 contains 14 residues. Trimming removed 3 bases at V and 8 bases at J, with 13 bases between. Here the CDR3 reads CASSFLLAGGELFF. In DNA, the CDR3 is TGTGCCAGCAGCTTCCTACTTGCTGGAGGGGAGCTGTTTTTT.

In DNA form, the CDR3 reads TGTGCCAGCAGTTTTAGCGGGGGCGCGAACACCGGGGAGCTGTTTTTT. Translating gives CASSFSGGANTGELFF. The chain recombines TRBV6-5 with TRBJ2-2; TRBD2 matches at 9 bases. Germline CDR1 reads MNHEY; CDR2 reads SVGAGI. This CDR3 is 16 amino acids long. Trimming cost V 4 bases and J 0 bases; bases outside gene matches: 3.

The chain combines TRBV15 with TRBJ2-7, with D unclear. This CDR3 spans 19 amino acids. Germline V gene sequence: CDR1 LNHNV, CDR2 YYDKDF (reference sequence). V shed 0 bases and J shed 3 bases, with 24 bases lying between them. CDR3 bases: TGTGCCACCAGCAGAGAAGGCCAGACTTTTGTGAGAAGGTGCTACGAGCAGTACGTC. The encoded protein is CATSREGQTFVRRCYEQYV.

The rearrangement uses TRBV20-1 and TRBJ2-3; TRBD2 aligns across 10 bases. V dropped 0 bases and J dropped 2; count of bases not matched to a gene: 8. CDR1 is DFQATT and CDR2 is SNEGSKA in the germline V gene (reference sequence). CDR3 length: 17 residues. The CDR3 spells CSARDAQTSGYTDTQYF. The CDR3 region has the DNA TGCAGTGCTAGAGACGCCCAGACTAGCGGGTACACAGATACGCAGTATTTT.

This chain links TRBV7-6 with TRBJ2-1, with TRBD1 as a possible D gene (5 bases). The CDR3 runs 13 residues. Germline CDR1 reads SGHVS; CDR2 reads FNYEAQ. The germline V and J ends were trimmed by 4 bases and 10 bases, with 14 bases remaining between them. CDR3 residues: CASSSDIPSEQFF. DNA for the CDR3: TGTGCCAGCAGCTCGGACATCCCAAGCGAGCAGTTCTTC. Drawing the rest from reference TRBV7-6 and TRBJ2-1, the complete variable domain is GAGVSQSPRYKVTKRGQDVALRCDPISGHVSLYWYRQALGQGPEFLTYFNYEAQQDKSGLPNDRFSAERPEGSISTLTIQRTEQRDSAMYRCASSSDIPSEQFFGPGTRLTVL.

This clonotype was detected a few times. CDR3 sequence: CASSPDAREQYF. The CDR3 DNA reads TGTGCCAGCAGCCCAGACGCTCGCGAGCAGTACTTC. The gene calls are TRBV7-8 and TRBJ2-7; D is undetermined. Trimming removed 5 bases at V and 6 bases at J, with 11 bases between. Germline V gene sequence: CDR1 SGHVS, CDR2 FQNEAQ. The CDR3 runs 12 residues.

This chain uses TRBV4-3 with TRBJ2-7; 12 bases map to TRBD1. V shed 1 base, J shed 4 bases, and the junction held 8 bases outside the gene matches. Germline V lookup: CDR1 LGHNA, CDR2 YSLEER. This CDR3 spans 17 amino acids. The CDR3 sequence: CASSQVSGTGGLYEQYF. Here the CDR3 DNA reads TGCGCCAGCAGCCAAGTTTCAGGGACAGGGGGCCTATACGAGCAGTACTTC.

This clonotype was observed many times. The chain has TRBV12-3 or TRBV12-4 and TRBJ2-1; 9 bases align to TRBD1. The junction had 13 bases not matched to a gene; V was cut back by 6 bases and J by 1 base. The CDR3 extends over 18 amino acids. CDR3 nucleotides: TGTGCCAGCAGCCCACAGGGGGCGAGGCTTGGTTCCTACAATGAGCAGTTCTTC. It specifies CASSPQGARLGSYNEQFF.